Below, one T cell receptor (beta chain) is given with its context. Antigen: not known. The sample belongs to a study of persistence of HIV-infected CD4 T cells. Study-level information: Up to roughly 180 mL blood was drawn at multiple time points; a couple of donors had single-time leukapheresis. Study conclusions and caveats: Rare CMV-responding cells carrying HIV-1 proviruses were not analyzed separately for TCR.

Overlapping HIV-1 Gag 15-mer peptides at about 1 ug per peptide per mL were used. CD4+ T cells upregulating both CD40 ligand and CD69 were sorted as responding cells. Donors were HIV-1-infected adults who began suppressive ART during chronic infection. CD8+ T cells were removed from PBMCs prior to stimulation. This was the immunoSEQ version 4 assay in survey mode. Using immunoSEQ multiplex PCR, the repertoire was profiled, and TCRdb retains in-frame clones only, with some absent. The repertoire has about 9,200 clones, roughly 84% of them found once; the top ten carry approximately 2%. CDR1 and CDR2 (germline): SGHDN, FVKESK. This CDR3 contains 13 residues. Between the trimmed V and J ends, which lost 4 bases and 4 bases, there was a span of 5 bases.

The receptor was isolated from an adult woman with HIV who was CMV-seropositive. This chain uses TRBV14 with TRBJ2-6; unclear D gene. This specimen consisted of CD4+ T cells sorted from PBMCs after approximately 20-hour stimulation, obtained from a patient who received antiretroviral therapy. The CDR3 is CASSPTGANVLTF. For the CDR3, the DNA is TGTGCCAGCAGCCCTACAGGGGCCAACGTCCTGACTTTC. Full variable domain (outside the CDR3, taken from reference TRBV14 and TRBJ2-6): EAGVTQFPSHSVIEKGQTVTLRCDPISGHDNLYWYRRVMGKEIKFLLHFVKESKQDESGMPNNRFLAERTGGTYSTLKVQPAELEDSGVYFCASSPTGANVLTFGAGSRLTVL.